What follows are 9 T cell receptor beta chains derived from one specimen sequenced in a study of response to subunit inactivated influenza vaccine. Using its own MiXCR run on the RT-PCR reads, TCRdb lists one record per CDR3 protein. This sample has over 300,000 distinct CDR3 sequences; just over 20% occur once, and the top ten carry about 10%. Sample: PBMCs from blood, taken around 22 months after vaccination. The receptor set was obtained from a man aged 45 to 70 who received an inactivated influenza vaccine.

CDR3 DNA: TGTGCCATCGCTAGGGGGTTCGACGAGCAGTACTTC. Translating gives CAIARGFDEQYF. The chain recombines TRBV10-3 with TRBJ2-7; possibly TRBD1 for D (6 bases). The CDR3 contains 12 residues. The ends were cut back, 8 bases at V and 5 bases at J, with 13 bases in the middle. Germline loops: CDR1 ENHRY, CDR2 SYGVKD.

This clonotype was counted a few times. The chain is built from TRBV4-3 and TRBJ2-1; 10 bases align to TRBD2. V lost 2 bases to trimming and J lost 5 bases; unmatched junction nucleotides: 0. This CDR3 is built from 14 residues. Germline V CDR1 and CDR2: LGHNA, YSLEER. Here the CDR3 reads CASSQLAGDNEQFF. The DNA of the CDR3 is TGCGCCAGCAGCCAACTAGCGGGGGACAATGAGCAGTTCTTC.

CDR3 protein: CASSQGDYSYNEQFF. DNA of the CDR3: TGTGCCAGCAGCCAAGGGGACTACTCCTACAATGAGCAGTTCTTC. The rearrangement uses TRBV4-2 and TRBJ2-1; TRBD2 matches at 7 bases. The CDR3 has 15 residues. Germline V gene lookup returns CDR1 LGHNA and CDR2 YNFKEQ. J lost 0 bases, V lost 1 base, and 0 bases had no gene match.

Only a few counts were recorded for this clonotype. CDR3 region: CATSARTGSGQPQHF. Written as DNA, the CDR3 is TGTGCCACCAGTGCCAGAACAGGGAGCGGTCAGCCCCAGCATTTT. The V and J genes are TRBV24-1 and TRBJ1-5, with D perhaps matching TRBD1 (6 bases). CDR3 length equals 15 residues. Trimming shortened V by 5 bases and J by 6 bases, and 16 bases separated the two germline ends. Looked up from germline, CDR1 is KGHDR and CDR2 is SFDVKD.

V and J are TRBV4-2 and TRBJ2-7; the D call may be TRBD1 or TRBD2 (5 bases each). Trimming took off 2 bases at V and 2 bases at J, with 13 bases between the two ends. The CDR3 sequence is 15 residues long. Germline V lookup: CDR1 LGHNA, CDR2 YNFKEQ. This CDR3 is CASSQSGTVAYEQYF. As DNA, the CDR3 is TGTGCCAGCAGCCAATCCGGGACGGTGGCCTACGAGCAGTACTTC.

The chain recombines TRBV6-2 or TRBV6-3 with TRBJ1-5; D is undetermined. The CDR3 loop spans 15 amino acids. V lost 2 bases and J 1 base, leaving 9 bases between the germline ends. Germline values: CDR1 MNHEY, CDR2 SVGEGT. CDR3 nucleotide sequence: TGTGCCAGCAGTTACGAGGGCCTAAGCAATCAGCCCCAGCATTTT. It yields the protein CASSYEGLSNQPQHF.

This chain links TRBV28 with TRBJ2-7; D is perhaps TRBD2 (7 bases). The CDR3 runs to 15 residues. Germline CDR1 MDHEN, CDR2 SYDVKM. V dropped 6 bases and J dropped 3 bases, with 18 bases sitting between them. Here the CDR3 DNA reads TGTGCCAGCAGGCTTGAACAGGGAGGGCTCTACGAGCAGTACTTC. This encodes CASRLEQGGLYEQYF.

This chain links TRBV19 with TRBJ2-2, with D uncertain. V lost 4 bases to trimming and J lost 7 bases, with 13 bases between them. Per germline, CDR1 LNHDA and CDR2 SQIVND (reference sequence). This CDR3 is 14 amino acids long. DNA of the CDR3: TGTGCCAGTAGTAAAGACATCCAGGTCGGGGAGCTGTTTTTT. Translated, it gives CASSKDIQVGELFF.

The rearrangement joins TRBV5-1 to TRBJ2-7; possible D gene TRBD1, 6 bases. V was shortened by 1 base and J by 2 bases, with 13 bases between the two germline ends. Per germline, CDR1 SGHRS and CDR2 YFSETQ. The CDR3 has 15 residues. DNA for the CDR3: TGCGCCAGCAGCTTGAGGGGACAAAGCACCTACGAGCAGTACTTC. This codes for CASSLRGQSTYEQYF.